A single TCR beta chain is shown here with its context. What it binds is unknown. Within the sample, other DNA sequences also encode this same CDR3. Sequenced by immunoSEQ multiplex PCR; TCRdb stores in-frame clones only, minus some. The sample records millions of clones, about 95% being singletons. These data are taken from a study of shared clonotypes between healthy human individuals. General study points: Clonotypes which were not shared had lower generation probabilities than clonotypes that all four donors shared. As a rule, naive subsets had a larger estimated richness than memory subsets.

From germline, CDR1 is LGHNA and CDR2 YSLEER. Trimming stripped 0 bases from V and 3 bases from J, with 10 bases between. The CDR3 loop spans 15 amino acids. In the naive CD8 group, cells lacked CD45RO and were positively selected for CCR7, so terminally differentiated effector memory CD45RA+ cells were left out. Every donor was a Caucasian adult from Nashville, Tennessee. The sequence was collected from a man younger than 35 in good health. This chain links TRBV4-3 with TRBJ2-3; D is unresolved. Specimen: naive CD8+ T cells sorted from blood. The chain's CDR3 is CASSQDLGETDTQYF. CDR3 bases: TGCGCCAGCAGCCAAGATCTAGGAGAGACAGATACGCAGTATTTT.